This T cell receptor (beta chain) appears in the sequencing data of a study of blood T cell repertoires in COVID-19. Trimming removed 7 bases at V and 0 bases at J, with 17 bases between. The germline V gene has CDR1 SGHTS and CDR2 YDEGEE. The CDR3 is 16 residues long. Those who participated ranged in age from roughly 18 to 100 years and resided in about 24 US areas. Two negative PCRs, clearance, or symptom resolution had been documented for recovered Cohort 3 donors. In the study's own analysis: Counts of nucleated cells, estimated from reference gene primer amplification, were obtained. The table came from immunoSEQ multiplex PCR; TCRdb's copy has only in-frame clones and leaves some out. The DNA gave D and trimming, while V, J and clone size come from that table. Of hundreds of thousands of clones listed, around 84% were seen once; the top ten hold under 2%.

The sequenced sample consisted of PBMCs or T cells enriched from blood (not recorded which). This receptor was taken from a woman aged 50 to 65 who had recovered from COVID-19. V is TRBV5-8 and J is TRBJ2-1, with a tentative D call TRBD1 (6 bases). The DNA of the CDR3 is TGTGCCAGCCGGGACAACTTATACAGCTCCTACAATGAGCAGTTCTTC. It yields the protein CASRDNLYSSYNEQFF.